Shown below are 5 T cell receptor beta chains from a single sample sequenced in a study of CD4 T cells in relation to SARS-CoV-2 and coronaviruses. Assay: immunoSEQ multiplex PCR; the TCRdb copy retains only in-frame clones and omits some. The table shows approximately 11,000 clones, with approximately 87% occurring only once. The sequencing input was naive CD4+ T cells from PBMCs. As for subset: naive CD4+ T cells isolated by negative enrichment. The receptors were gathered from an adult with COVID-19.

The rearrangement links TRBV5-5 to TRBJ1-5; D possibly corresponds to TRBD1 (5 bases). The CDR3 covers 14 residues. Trimming took 3 bases from V and 4 from J, leaving 11 bases between them. The germline gives CDR1 SGHKS, CDR2 YYEKEE (reference sequence). CDR3 residues: CASSSWGGNQPQHF. CDR3 DNA: TGTGCCAGCAGCTCTTGGGGCGGTAATCAGCCCCAGCATTTT.

This clone was observed a single time. CDR3 region: CASSTMGRNYEQYF. CDR3 DNA: TGTGCCAGCAGCACCATGGGACGGAACTACGAGCAGTACTTC. This chain links TRBV6-2 or TRBV6-3 with TRBJ2-7; D is tentatively TRBD1 or TRBD2 (5 bases each). V lost 6 bases and J lost 3, with 15 bases in between. Germline V lookup: CDR1 MNHEY, CDR2 SVGEGT. The CDR3 sequence is 14 residues long.

The chain joins TRBV7-6 to TRBJ1-2, with TRBD1 matching 7 bases. With V trimmed by 1 base and J by 2 bases, 7 bases remained unmatched. The CDR3 is 16 residues long. CDR1 and CDR2 from the germline V gene are SGHVS and FNYEAQ. CDR3 DNA sequence: TGTGCCAGCAGCTTAGGAGCCGGGACAGCCAACTATGGCTACACCTTC. The encoded protein is CASSLGAGTANYGYTF.

The chain employs TRBV18 and TRBJ2-3; perhaps TRBD1 as D (6 bases). This CDR3 region has 16 residues. Looked up from germline, CDR1 is KGHSH and CDR2 is LQKENI. V dropped 3 bases and J dropped 1 base, with 14 bases sitting between them. The CDR3 loop is CASSPVHRDGTDTQYF. The DNA of the CDR3 is TGTGCCAGCTCACCCGTACACAGGGATGGCACAGATACGCAGTATTTT.

The CDR3 nucleotides are TGTGCCAGCAGTTACTCGGCTTCACCCCTCCACTTT. Protein: CASSYSASPLHF. V and J are TRBV6-6 and TRBJ1-6; D is unclear. Germline lookup yields CDR1 MNHNY and CDR2 SVGAGI (reference sequence). Trimming took 0 bases from V and 9 from J, leaving 3 bases between them. This CDR3 has 12 residues.